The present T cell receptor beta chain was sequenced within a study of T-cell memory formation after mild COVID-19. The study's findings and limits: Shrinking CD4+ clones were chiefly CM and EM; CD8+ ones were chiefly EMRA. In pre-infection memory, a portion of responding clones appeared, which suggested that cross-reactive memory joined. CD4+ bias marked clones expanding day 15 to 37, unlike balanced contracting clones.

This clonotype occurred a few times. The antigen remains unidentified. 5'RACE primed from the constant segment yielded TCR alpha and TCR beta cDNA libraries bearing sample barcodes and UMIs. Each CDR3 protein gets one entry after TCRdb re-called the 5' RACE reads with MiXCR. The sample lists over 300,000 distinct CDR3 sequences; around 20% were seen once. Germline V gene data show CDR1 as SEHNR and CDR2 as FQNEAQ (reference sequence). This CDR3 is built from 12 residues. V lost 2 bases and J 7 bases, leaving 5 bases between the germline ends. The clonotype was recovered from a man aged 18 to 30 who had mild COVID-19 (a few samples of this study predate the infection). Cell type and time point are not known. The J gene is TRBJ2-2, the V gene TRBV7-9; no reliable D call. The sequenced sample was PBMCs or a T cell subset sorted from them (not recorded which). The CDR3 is CASSLPYGELFF. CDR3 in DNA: TGTGCCAGCAGCTTACCGTACGGGGAGCTGTTTTTT.